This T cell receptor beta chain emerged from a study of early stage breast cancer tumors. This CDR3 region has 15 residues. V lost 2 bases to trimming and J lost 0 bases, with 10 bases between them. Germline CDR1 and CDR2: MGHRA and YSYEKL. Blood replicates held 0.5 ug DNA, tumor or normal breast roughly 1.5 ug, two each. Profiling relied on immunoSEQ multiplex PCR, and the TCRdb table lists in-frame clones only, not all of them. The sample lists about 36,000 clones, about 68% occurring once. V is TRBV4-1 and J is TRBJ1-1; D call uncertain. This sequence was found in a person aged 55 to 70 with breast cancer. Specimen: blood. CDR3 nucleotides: TGCGCCAGCAGCCAATGGGGAGGATTGAACACTGAAGCTTTCTTT. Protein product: CASSQWGGLNTEAFF.